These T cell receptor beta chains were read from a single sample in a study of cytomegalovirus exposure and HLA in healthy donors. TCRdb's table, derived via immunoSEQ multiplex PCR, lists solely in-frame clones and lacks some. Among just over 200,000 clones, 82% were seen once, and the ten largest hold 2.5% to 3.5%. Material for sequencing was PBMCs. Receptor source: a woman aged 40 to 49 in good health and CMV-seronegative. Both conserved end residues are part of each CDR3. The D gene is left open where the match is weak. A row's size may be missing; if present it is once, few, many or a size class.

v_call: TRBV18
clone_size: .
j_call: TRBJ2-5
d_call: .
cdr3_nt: TGTGCCAGCTCACCAACTGTGACGGAGTTCGGAGAGACCCAGTACTTC
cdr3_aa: CASSPTVTEFGETQYF

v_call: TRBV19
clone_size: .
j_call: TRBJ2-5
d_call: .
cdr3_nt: TGTGCCAGTAGAGGGGGTAACGGGGAGACCCAGTACTTC
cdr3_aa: CASRGGNGETQYF

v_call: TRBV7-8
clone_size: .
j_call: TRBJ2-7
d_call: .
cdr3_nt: TGTGCCAGCAGCTTAGACGGGGGGCTGGGGCAGTACTTC
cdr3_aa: CASSLDGGLGQYF

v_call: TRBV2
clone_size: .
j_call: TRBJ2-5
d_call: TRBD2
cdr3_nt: TGTGCCAGCAGTGAAGCGCCGGGACTAGCGGGCGCTGAGCAGTACTTC
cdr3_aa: CASSEAPGLAGAEQYF

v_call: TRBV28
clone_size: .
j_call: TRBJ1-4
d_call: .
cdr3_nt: TGTGCCAGCAGTTTATGGGGGCAGGGAACTAATGAAAAACTGTTTTTT
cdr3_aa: CASSLWGQGTNEKLFF

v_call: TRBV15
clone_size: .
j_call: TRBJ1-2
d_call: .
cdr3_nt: TGTGCCACCAGTAGGACAGCTTACGCTAACTATGGCTACACCTTC
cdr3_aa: CATSRTAYANYGYTF

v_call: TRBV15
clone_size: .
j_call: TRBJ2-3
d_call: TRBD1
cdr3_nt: TGTGCTACCAGCCGACGACAGGGCCCCACAGATACGCAGTATTTT
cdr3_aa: CATSRRQGPTDTQYF

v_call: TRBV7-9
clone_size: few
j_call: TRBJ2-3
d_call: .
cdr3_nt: TGTGCCAGCAGCTTTTGGGGCCGCGGCGCTAGCACAGATACGCAGTATTTT
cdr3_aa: CASSFWGRGASTDTQYF

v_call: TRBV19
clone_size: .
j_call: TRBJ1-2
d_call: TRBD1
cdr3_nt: TGTGCCAGTAGTATACTGACAGGGAGTTCTAACTATGGCTACACCTTC
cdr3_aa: CASSILTGSSNYGYTF

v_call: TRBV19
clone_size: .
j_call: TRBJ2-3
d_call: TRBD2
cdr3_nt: TGTGCCAGTAGCCTAGACTCGGCGGGAGCATGGGATACGCAGTATTTT
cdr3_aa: CASSLDSAGAWDTQYF

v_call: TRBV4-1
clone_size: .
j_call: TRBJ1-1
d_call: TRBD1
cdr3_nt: TGCGCCAGCAGCCAAGTGACAGGGGGGAACACTGAAGCTTTCTTT
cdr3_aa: CASSQVTGGNTEAFF

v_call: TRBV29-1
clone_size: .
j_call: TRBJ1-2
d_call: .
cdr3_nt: TGCAGCGTTGCCGTACCCCGGGGTGGGATATTC
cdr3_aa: CSVAVPRGGIF

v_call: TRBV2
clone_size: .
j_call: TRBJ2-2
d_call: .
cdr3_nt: TGTGCCAGCAGTGTCTTAGTCCCCGGGGAGCTGTTTTTT
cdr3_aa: CASSVLVPGELFF

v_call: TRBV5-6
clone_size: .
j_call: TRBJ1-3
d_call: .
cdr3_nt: TGTGCCAGCAGCTTGTCGGGAAACACCATATATTTT
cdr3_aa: CASSLSGNTIYF

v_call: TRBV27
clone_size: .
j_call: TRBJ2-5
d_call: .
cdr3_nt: TGTGCCAGCAGACCGACAGTATACCAAGAGACCCAGTACTTC
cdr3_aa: CASRPTVYQETQYF

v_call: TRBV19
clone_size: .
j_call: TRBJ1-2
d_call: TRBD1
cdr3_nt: TGTGCCAGTAGACCGTCGGACAGGGCTTATGGCTACACCTTC
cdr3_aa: CASRPSDRAYGYTF

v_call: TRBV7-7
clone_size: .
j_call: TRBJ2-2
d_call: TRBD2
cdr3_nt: TGTGCCACACCATCGCAGCGGGAGGGCCCCGGGGAGCTGTTTTTT
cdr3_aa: CATPSQREGPGELFF

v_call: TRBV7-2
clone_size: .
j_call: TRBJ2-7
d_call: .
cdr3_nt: TGTGCCAGCAGCTCGCCGACAGGTGCGACCTACGAGCAGTACTTC
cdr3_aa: CASSSPTGATYEQYF

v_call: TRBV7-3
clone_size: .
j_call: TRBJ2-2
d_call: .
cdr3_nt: TGTGCCAGCAGCTCCCAGTCCGGGGAGCTGTTTTTT
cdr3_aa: CASSSQSGELFF

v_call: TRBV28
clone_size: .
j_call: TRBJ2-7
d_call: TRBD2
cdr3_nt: TGTGCCACCCAAGCAGCTAGCGGGGGGACCTACGAGCAGTACTTC
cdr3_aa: CATQAASGGTYEQYF

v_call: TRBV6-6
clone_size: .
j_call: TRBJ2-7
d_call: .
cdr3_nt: TGTGCCAGCAGTCCCGTCTCCTACGAGCAGTACTTC
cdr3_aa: CASSPVSYEQYF

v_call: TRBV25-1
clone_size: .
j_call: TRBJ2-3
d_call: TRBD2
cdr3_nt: TGTGCCAGCTCCCCCGGGGGGAATACGCAGTATTTT
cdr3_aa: CASSPGGNTQYF

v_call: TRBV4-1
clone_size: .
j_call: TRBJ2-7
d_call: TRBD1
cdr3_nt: TGCGCCAGCAGCCAAGATCGGGGACAGTGGTACGAGCAGTACTTC
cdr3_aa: CASSQDRGQWYEQYF

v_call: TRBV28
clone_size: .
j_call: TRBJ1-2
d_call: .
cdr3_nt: TGTGCCAGCAGCTCACGGACACCTCCTGGCTACACCTTC
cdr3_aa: CASSSRTPPGYTF

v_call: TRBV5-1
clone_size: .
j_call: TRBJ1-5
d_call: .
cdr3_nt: TGCGCCAGCAGCTTGGGGGGGGGTGGCAGTAGCAATCAGCCCCAGCATTTT
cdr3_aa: CASSLGGGGSSNQPQHF

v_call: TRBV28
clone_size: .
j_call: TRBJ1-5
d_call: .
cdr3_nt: TGTGCCAGCAGTTTTAATCGACGGACTCTCCCAGAGTCTCAGCCCCAGCATTTT
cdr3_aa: CASSFNRRTLPESQPQHF

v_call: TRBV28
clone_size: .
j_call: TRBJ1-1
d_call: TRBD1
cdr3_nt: TGTGCCAGCAGCTTAAGACAGGGGACATTGAACACTGAAGCTTTCTTT
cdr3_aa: CASSLRQGTLNTEAFF

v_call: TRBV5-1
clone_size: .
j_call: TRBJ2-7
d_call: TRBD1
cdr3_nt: TGCGCCAGCAGCCCCGGTACAGGGGGCCCCTACGAGCAGTACTTC
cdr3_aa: CASSPGTGGPYEQYF

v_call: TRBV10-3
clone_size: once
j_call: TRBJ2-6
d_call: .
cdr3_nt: TGTGCCATCAGTGAGTCCGTTGGGCGGGTCTCACTCTCTGGGGCCAACGTCCTGACTTTC
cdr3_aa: CAISESVGRVSLSGANVLTF

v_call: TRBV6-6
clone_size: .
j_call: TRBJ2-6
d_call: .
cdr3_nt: TGTGCCAGCAGGGGGGGTATCTTAGATGGGGCCAACGTCCTGACTTTC
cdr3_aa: CASRGGILDGANVLTF

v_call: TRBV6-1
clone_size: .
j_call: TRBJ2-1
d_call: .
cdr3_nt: TGTGCCAGCAGTGAACTTAGGAAGGGGGAGCAGTTCTTC
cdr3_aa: CASSELRKGEQFF

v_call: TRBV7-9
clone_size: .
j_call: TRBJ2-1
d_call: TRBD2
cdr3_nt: TGTGCCAGCAGCTTAGGCCAGGGACTAGATTACAATGAGCAGTTCTTC
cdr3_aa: CASSLGQGLDYNEQFF

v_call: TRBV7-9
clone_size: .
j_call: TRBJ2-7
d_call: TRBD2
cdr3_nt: TGTTCCAGCAGCTTAGCTGGGACTAGCGGGACGCACGAGCAGTACTTC
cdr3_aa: CSSSLAGTSGTHEQYF

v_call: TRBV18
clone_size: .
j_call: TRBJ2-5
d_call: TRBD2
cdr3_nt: TGTGCCAGCTCACCACAGCGGGAGACCCAAGAGACCCAGTACTTC
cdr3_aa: CASSPQRETQETQYF

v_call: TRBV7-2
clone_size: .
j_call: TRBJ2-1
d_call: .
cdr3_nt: TGTGCCAGCACCTCTAGAGGACAATACAATGAGCAGTTCTTC
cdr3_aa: CASTSRGQYNEQFF

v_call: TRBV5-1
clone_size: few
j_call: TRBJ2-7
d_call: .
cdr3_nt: TGCGCCAGCAGCTTGAAGGGCCCCAGGGTCCCCCTACCCTACGAGCAGTACTTC
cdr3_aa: CASSLKGPRVPLPYEQYF

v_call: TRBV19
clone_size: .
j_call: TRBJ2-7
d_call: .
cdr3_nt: TGTGCCAGTAGTACCCCTGGCAGGACCTACGAGCAGTACTTC
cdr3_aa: CASSTPGRTYEQYF

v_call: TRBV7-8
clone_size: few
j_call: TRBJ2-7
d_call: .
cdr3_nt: TGTGCCAGCAGTCACAACTCCGGGAACTACGAGCAGTACTTC
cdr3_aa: CASSHNSGNYEQYF

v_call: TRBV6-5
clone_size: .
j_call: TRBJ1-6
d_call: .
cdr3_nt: TGTGCCAGCAGTTTCCGGGGGATCTCCTATAATTCACCCCTCCACTTT
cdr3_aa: CASSFRGISYNSPLHF

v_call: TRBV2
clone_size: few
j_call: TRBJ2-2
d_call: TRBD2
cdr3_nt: TGTGCCAGCAGTTCGACTAGCCCCGGGGAGCTGTTTTTT
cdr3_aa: CASSSTSPGELFF

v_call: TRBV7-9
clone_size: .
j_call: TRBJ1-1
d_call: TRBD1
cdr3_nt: TGTGCCAGCAGCGTGTTACAGGGGCTGATGAACACTGAAGCTTTCTTT
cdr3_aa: CASSVLQGLMNTEAFF

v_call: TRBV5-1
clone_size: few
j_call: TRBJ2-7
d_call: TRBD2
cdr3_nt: TGCGCCAGCTCGGGGGGGAACTACGAGCAGTACTTC
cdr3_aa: CASSGGNYEQYF

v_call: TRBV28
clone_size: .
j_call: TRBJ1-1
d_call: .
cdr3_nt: TGTGCCAGCTGTCCGGGGGTAAGAGAAGCTTTCTTT
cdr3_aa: CASCPGVREAFF

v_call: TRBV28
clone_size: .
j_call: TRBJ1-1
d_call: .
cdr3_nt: TGTGCCAGCAGTTACCCCCAGGCGAACACTGAAGCTTTCTTT
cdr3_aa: CASSYPQANTEAFF

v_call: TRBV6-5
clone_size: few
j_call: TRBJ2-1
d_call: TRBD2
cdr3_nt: TGTGCCAGCAGTTACGAAAATAGCGGGAATAATGAGCAGTTCTTC
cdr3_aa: CASSYENSGNNEQFF

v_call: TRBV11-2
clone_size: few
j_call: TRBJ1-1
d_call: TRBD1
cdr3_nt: TGTGCCAGCAGCCCCCAGGGGGCAGGTACTGAAGCTTTCTTT
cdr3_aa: CASSPQGAGTEAFF

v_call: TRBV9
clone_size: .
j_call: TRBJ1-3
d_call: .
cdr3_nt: TGTGCCAGCAGCGTTCGCGGGACGGTGAGCTCTGGAAACACCATATATTTT
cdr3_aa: CASSVRGTVSSGNTIYF

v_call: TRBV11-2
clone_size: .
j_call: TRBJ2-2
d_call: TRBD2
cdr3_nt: TGTGCCAGCAGCTTAGATCACAGGCTAGCGGGTGACGCCGGGGAGCTGTTTTTT
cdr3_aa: CASSLDHRLAGDAGELFF